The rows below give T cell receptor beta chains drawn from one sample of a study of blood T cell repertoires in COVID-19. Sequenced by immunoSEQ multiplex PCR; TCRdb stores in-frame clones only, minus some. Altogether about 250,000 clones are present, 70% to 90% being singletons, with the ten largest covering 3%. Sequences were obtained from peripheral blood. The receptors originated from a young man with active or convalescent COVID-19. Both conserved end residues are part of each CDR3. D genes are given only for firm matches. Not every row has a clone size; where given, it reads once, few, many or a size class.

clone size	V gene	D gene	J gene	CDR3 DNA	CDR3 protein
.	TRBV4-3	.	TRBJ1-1	TGCGCCAGCAGCCAAGATTCGGCCAGCGTGAACACTGAAGCTTTCTTT	CASSQDSASVNTEAFF
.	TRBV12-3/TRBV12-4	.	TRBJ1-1	TGTGCCAGCAGTTTACGGGAGAACACTGAAGCTTTCTTT	CASSLRENTEAFF
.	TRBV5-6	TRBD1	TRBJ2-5	TGTGCCAGCAATGTTCTGGTTTCCTCGACAGGGCAAGAGACCCAGTACTTC	CASNVLVSSTGQETQYF
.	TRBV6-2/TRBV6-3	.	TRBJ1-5	TGTGCCAGCAGTTACGGCAGGATTAGCAATCAGCCCCAGCATTTT	CASSYGRISNQPQHF
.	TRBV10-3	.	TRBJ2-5	TGTGCCATCAGTGAGTCGATCCCAGGGAAAGAGACCCAGTACTTC	CAISESIPGKETQYF
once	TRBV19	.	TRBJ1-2	TGTGCCAGTTCGACGGGGGACTATGGCTACACCTTC	CASSTGDYGYTF
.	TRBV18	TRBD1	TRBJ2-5	TGTGCCAGCTCAATAAAACAGGGGTACGGGGAGACCCAGTACTTC	CASSIKQGYGETQYF
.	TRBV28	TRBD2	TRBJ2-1	TGTGCCAGCAGTTTTAGCAGCGGGAGGGGCTATGAGCAGTTCTTC	CASSFSSGRGYEQFF
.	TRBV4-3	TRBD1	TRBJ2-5	TGCGCCAGCAGCCTCGATCCCGGGACAGGGCAAGAGACCCAGTACTTC	CASSLDPGTGQETQYF
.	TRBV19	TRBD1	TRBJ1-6	TGTGCCAGTAAAACCGGGACAGGGGGCGCGAATTCACCCCTCCACTTT	CASKTGTGGANSPLHF
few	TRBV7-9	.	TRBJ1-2	TGTGCCAGCAGCTTGATGGCTTCAAACTATGGCTACACCTTC	CASSLMASNYGYTF
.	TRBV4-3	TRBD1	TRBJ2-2	TGCGCCAGCAGCCTGGGACAGGGATACACCGGGGAGCTGTTTTTT	CASSLGQGYTGELFF
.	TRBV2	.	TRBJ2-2	TGTGCCAGCAGGAATAGAGCCGGGGAGCTGTTTTTT	CASRNRAGELFF
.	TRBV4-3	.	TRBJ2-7	TGCGCCAGCAGCCAAGATGTTTCAGGGTTCTACGAGCAGTACTTC	CASSQDVSGFYEQYF
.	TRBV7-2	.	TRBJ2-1	TGTGCCAGCAGCTTAGACAGGGAACATGAGCAGTTCTTC	CASSLDREHEQFF
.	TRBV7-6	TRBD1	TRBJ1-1	TGTGCCAGCAGCTCCAGGGGGGATGACACTGAAGCTTTCTTT	CASSSRGDDTEAFF
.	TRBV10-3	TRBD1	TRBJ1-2	TGTGCCATCAGTAGGACAGGGGGCTATGGCTACACCTTC	CAISRTGGYGYTF
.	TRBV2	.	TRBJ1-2	TGTGCCAGCAGTGAAGGCAGGGTCGCAGGCTACACCTTC	CASSEGRVAGYTF
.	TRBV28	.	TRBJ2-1	TGTGCCAGCAGCAAACTAGCTCAAGAGCAGTTCTTC	CASSKLAQEQFF
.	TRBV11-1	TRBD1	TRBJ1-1	TGTGCCAGCAGCTTAGGAGGACAGGGGGCGCGTACTTTCTTT	CASSLGGQGARTFF
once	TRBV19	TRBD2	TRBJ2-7	TGTGCCAGTAGCGGGAGGCAGGGCGTTCCCAACGAGCAGTACTTC	CASSGRQGVPNEQYF
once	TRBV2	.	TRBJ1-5	TGTGCCAGCAGTGACAGGGAGGATCAGCCCCAGCATTTT	CASSDREDQPQHF
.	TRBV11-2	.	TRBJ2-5	TGTGCCAGCAGCTCAGGGGTTCTAGCGGAGGGGGAGACCCAGTACTTC	CASSSGVLAEGETQYF
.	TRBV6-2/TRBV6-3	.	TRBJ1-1	TGTGCCAGCATCCCTCCGGGGGTACCTGAAGCTTTCTTT	CASIPPGVPEAFF
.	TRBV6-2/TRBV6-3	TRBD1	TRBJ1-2	TGTGCCAGCAGTCGACGGGACAGAACTAACTATGGCTACACCTTC	CASSRRDRTNYGYTF
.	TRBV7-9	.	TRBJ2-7	TGTGCCAGCAGCCCGGTCGGGACTGCCTACGAGCAGTACTTC	CASSPVGTAYEQYF
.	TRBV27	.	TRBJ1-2	TGTGCCAGCAGTAGCAGGGCCTATGGCTACACCTTC	CASSSRAYGYTF
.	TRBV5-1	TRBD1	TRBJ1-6	TGCGCCAGCAGCCCGGACAGGGAAAGCTCACCCCTCCACTTT	CASSPDRESSPLHF
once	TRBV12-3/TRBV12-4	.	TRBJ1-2	TGTGCCAGCAGTCTCAGGGGCCAGGGAGGCTACACCTTC	CASSLRGQGGYTF
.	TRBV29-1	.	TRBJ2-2	TGCAGCGTTGAAACAACGAACACCGGGGAGCTGTTTTTT	CSVETTNTGELFF
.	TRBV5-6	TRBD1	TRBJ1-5	TGTGCCAGCAGCTTTACAACAGGGGGCAATCAGCCCCAGCATTTT	CASSFTTGGNQPQHF
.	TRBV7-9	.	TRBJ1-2	TGTGCCAGCAGCTTAGATACACCATGGTGGGGCTACACCTTC	CASSLDTPWWGYTF
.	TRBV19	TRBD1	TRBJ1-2	TGTGCCAGTAGTGCGGACAGGACCTATGGCTACACCTTC	CASSADRTYGYTF
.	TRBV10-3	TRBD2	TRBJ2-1	TGTGCCATCAGTGAGGGGTCTAGCGGGAGTGGGTTGGATGAGCAGTTCTTC	CAISEGSSGSGLDEQFF
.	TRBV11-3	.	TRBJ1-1	TGTGCCAGCAGCTTAGGGGCAGACCTTGAAGCTTTCTTT	CASSLGADLEAFF
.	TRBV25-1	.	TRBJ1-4	TGTGCCAGCAGTCAGGGAGGGGCTAATGAAAAACTGTTTTTT	CASSQGGANEKLFF
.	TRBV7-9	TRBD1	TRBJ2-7	TGTGCCAGCAGCTCACAGGGGATCTCCTACGAGCAGTACTTC	CASSSQGISYEQYF
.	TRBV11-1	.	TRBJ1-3	TGTGCCAGCAGCTCGACTCCTAACTCTGGAAACACCATATATTTT	CASSSTPNSGNTIYF
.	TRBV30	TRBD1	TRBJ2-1	TGTGCCTGGAGGACAGGGGGCAACTACAATGAGCAGTTCTTC	CAWRTGGNYNEQFF
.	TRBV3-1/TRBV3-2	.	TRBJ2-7	TGTGCCAGCAGCCCAGGGGCCAACGAGCAGTACTTC	CASSPGANEQYF
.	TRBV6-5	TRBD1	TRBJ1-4	TGTGCCAGCAGGGGGACAGGGACAGAAAAACTGTTTTTT	CASRGTGTEKLFF
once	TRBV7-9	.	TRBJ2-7	TGTGCCAGCAGCTTAACCAGTTACGAGCAGTACTTC	CASSLTSYEQYF
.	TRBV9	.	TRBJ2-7	TGTGCCAGCAGCGTAGCAGAAGGGAGTTCCTACGAGCAGTACTTC	CASSVAEGSSYEQYF
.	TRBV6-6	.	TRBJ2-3	TGTGCCAGCAGTTACTCCTCGGCGGTAAGCACAGATACGCAGTATTTT	CASSYSSAVSTDTQYF
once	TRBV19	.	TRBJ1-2	TGTGCCAGTAGTCGACAGGCCAGTAACTATGGCTACACCTTC	CASSRQASNYGYTF
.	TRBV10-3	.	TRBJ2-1	TGTGCCATCAGTGAGTTATCCCTCAGGGATGAGCAGTTCTTC	CAISELSLRDEQFF
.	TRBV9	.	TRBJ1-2	TGTGCCAGCAGCCCCGGGGGGGGTCTTGACTATGGCTACACCTTC	CASSPGGGLDYGYTF
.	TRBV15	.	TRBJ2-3	TGTGCCACCAGCTGGGCTACCCTACGGACAGATACGCAGTATTTT	CATSWATLRTDTQYF
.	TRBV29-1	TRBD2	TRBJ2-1	TGCAGCGTCGTCCCCCTTTTAGCGGGACTAGTCGATGAGCAGTTCTTC	CSVVPLLAGLVDEQFF
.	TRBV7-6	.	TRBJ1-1	TGTGCCAGCAGCCAGTCCCCAGGCTGGATGAACACTGAAGCTTTCTTT	CASSQSPGWMNTEAFF
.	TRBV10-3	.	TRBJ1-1	TGTGCCATCAGTGGGTCAACAGGGCCGAACACTGAAGCTTTCTTT	CAISGSTGPNTEAFF